These 10 T cell receptor beta chains share one sample of origin, sequenced in a study of T cell changes during pregnancy in multiple sclerosis. Using immunoSEQ multiplex PCR, the repertoire was profiled, and TCRdb retains in-frame clones only, with some absent. This sample has more than 55,000 clones, with around 90% found just once. The specimen was peripheral blood, collected in the third trimester of pregnancy. The source is a female donor in good health, enrolled as a control in a pregnancy study.

CDR3 bases: TGTGCCAGCAGCTTGGGGGACAGGGTTGGAACTGAAGCTTTCTTT. Its protein product is CASSLGDRVGTEAFF. The chain joins TRBV5-8 to TRBJ1-1, with 9 bases identical to TRBD1. The J segment lost 5 bases and the V segment lost 0 bases, leaving 5 bases of the junction unmatched. CDR1 is SGHTS, CDR2 YDEGEE, per germline. The CDR3 has 15 amino acids. Variable domain in full (rest from reference TRBV5-8 and TRBJ1-1): EAGVTQSPTHLIKTRGQQATLRCSPISGHTSVYWYQQALGLGLQFLLWYDEGEERNRGNFPPRFSGRQFPNYSSELNVNALELEDSALYLCASSLGDRVGTEAFFGQGTRLTVV.

The genes are TRBV11-3 and TRBJ2-5, with D uncertain. There are 13 residues in the CDR3. Germline V lookup: CDR1 SGHNT, CDR2 YENEEA. V was trimmed by 3 bases and J by 4 bases, leaving 9 bases between them. The CDR3 DNA reads as TGTGCCAGCAGCTTCGTCCACGGAGAGACCCAGTACTTC. This codes for CASSFVHGETQYF.

The V call is TRBV30, the J call TRBJ2-7, with 9 bases that match TRBD1. CDR3 size: 13 residues. The junction had 7 bases not matched to a gene; V was cut back by 4 bases and J by 6 bases. Per germline, CDR1 GTSNPN and CDR2 SVGIG (reference sequence). DNA for the CDR3: TGTGCCTGGAACCGGGACAGGGTCGGCGAGCAGTACTTC. Amino acids: CAWNRDRVGEQYF.

This clone was picked up one time. The chain employs TRBV11-3 and TRBJ1-1; 7 nucleotides line up with TRBD1. The CDR3 loop spans 16 amino acids. Looked up from germline, CDR1 is SGHNT and CDR2 is YENEEA. Unmatched junction bases numbered 15, after V lost 6 bases and J lost 5 bases. The DNA of the CDR3 is TGTGCCAGCAGAGACCGGGACAGCCTATTGGGGACTGAAGCTTTCTTT. Translation: CASRDRDSLLGTEAFF.

The CDR3 loop is CAGSTGVSGNTIYF. The CDR3 DNA sequence: TGTGCCGGATCGACAGGGGTCTCTGGAAACACCATATATTTT. The genes are TRBV6-6 and TRBJ1-3; 8 bases are a match to TRBD1. CDR3 size: 14 residues. V lost 11 bases to trimming and J lost 0 bases; unmatched junction nucleotides: 6. Germline V gene data show CDR1 as MNHNY and CDR2 as SVGAGI (reference sequence).

In nucleotides, the CDR3 is TGTGCCTGGAGTGTGCCGGTCGCTGAAGCTTTCTTT. This encodes CAWSVPVAEAFF. The gene calls are TRBV30 and TRBJ1-1, with unresolved D. Germline-derived CDR1 and CDR2 are GTSNPN and SVGIG (reference sequence). V was pared by 0 bases and J by 6 bases, with 8 bases between. The CDR3 has 12 amino acids.

The rearrangement uses TRBV5-4 and TRBJ2-3, with TRBD2 matching over 10 bases. V shed 6 bases and J 1 base; nucleotides not matched to a gene: 2. This CDR3 is built from 14 residues. From germline, CDR1 is SGHNT and CDR2 YYREEE (reference sequence). CDR3 region: CASKLAGGTDTQYF. DNA of the CDR3: TGTGCCAGCAAGCTAGCGGGGGGCACAGATACGCAGTATTTT.

CDR3 DNA: TGTGCCAGCAGAAGAGACAGTTATGAAGCTTTCTTT. Residues: CASRRDSYEAFF. The rearrangement joins TRBV7-9 to TRBJ1-1; D possibly corresponds to TRBD1 (5 bases). Per the germline V gene, CDR1 is SEHNR and CDR2 is FQNEAQ (reference sequence). The CDR3 is 12 amino acids. V was shortened by 6 bases and J by 7 bases, with 12 bases between the two germline ends.

The gene calls are TRBV4-1 and TRBJ1-3, with 10 positions matching TRBD1. CDR1 MGHRA and CDR2 YSYEKL come from the germline V gene. The CDR3 is 16 amino acids. With V trimmed by 4 bases and J by 2 bases, 5 bases remained unmatched. CDR3 in amino acids: CASSPNGQGAGNTIYF. The CDR3 DNA sequence: TGCGCCAGCAGCCCTAACGGACAGGGGGCTGGAAACACCATATATTTT.

The V call is TRBV4-3, the J call TRBJ1-2; D is uncertain. The CDR3 sequence is 15 residues long. Germline V gives CDR1 LGHNA, CDR2 YSLEER. Trimming took 0 bases from V and 2 from J, leaving 10 bases between them. The CDR3 DNA reads as TGCGCCAGCAGCCAAGATTACTCCAAGAACTATGGCTACACCTTC. Protein: CASSQDYSKNYGYTF.